A single sample gave rise to the 28 T cell receptor beta chains below, sequenced in a study of OX40 agonist ivuxolimab in advanced cancers. Profiled with immunoSEQ multiplex PCR; TCRdb holds only in-frame clones, not every one. The sample has 95,000 to 150,000 clones, about 93% seen once. The starting material was CD4+ or CD8+ T cells sorted from blood, obtained in a trial of the OX40 agonist ivuxolimab. The receptor source for this set is an adult with an advanced solid tumor such as melanoma, head and neck, liver or kidney cancer.

This chain links TRBV18 with TRBJ1-2; 10 bases agree with TRBD1. With V trimmed by 3 bases and J by 4 bases, 2 bases remained unmatched. Germline assignment: CDR1 KGHSH and CDR2 LQKENI. The CDR3 loop spans 14 amino acids. DNA for the CDR3: TGTGCCAGCTCACCGGACAGGGGGGGCTATGGCTACACCTTC. Translating it yields CASSPDRGGYGYTF.

J is TRBJ2-1 and V is TRBV11-3, with TRBD2 matching over 8 bases. The CDR3 contains 15 residues. V shed 5 bases and J 3 bases; nucleotides not matched to a gene: 6. From germline, CDR1 is SGHNT and CDR2 YENEEA. The CDR3 DNA reads TGTGCCAGCAGCCCGGAGCGGGGGAGCTACAATGAGCAGTTCTTC. Its protein is CASSPERGSYNEQFF.

In this sample, this clone turned up once. The genes are TRBV6-1 and TRBJ2-7; D may be TRBD2 (5 bases). There are 16 residues in the CDR3. With 3 bases removed from V and 4 bases from J, the gap between germline ends came to 19 bases. Germline CDR1 is MNHNS and CDR2 is SASEGT. The CDR3 sequence is CASSEISSGPPYEQYF. DNA for the CDR3: TGTGCCAGCAGTGAGATCTCGAGCGGCCCCCCTTACGAGCAGTACTTC.

This chain uses TRBV14 with TRBJ1-1; 7 bases match TRBD1. Trimming removed 1 base from V and 1 base from J; junction bases left unmatched: 21. Germline CDR1 reads SGHDN; CDR2 reads FVKESK. This CDR3 is built from 21 residues. CDR3 bases: TGTGCCAGCAGCCAAGGGACGGTTGAACAGGGGCCGAACGGACAGAACACTGAAGCTTTCTTT. Translating gives CASSQGTVEQGPNGQNTEAFF.

The chain couples TRBV14 to TRBJ2-3; D unresolved. Trimming pared 1 base from V and 7 bases from J, leaving 12 bases between. The germline gives CDR1 SGHDN, CDR2 FVKESK. The CDR3 has 14 amino acids. Here the CDR3 reads CASSQVTPSYTQYF. The CDR3 region has the DNA TGTGCCAGCAGCCAAGTAACTCCCTCGTATACGCAGTATTTT.

CDR3 amino acids: CASSLETGTNTGELFF. CDR3 coding DNA: TGTGCCAGCAGCTTAGAAACGGGGACCAACACCGGGGAGCTGTTTTTT. V and J are TRBV5-6 and TRBJ2-2, with D perhaps given as TRBD1 or TRBD2 (5 bases each). V was cut by 2 bases and J by 2 bases, with 13 bases left in between. Germline CDR1 and CDR2: SGHDT and YYEEEE. This CDR3 spans 16 amino acids.

The CDR3 nucleotides read TGTGCCAGTAGTCCCTTAGGAGGAACTGGAAACACCATATATTTT. This codes for CASSPLGGTGNTIYF. This chain uses TRBV19 with TRBJ1-3, with no clear D. The CDR3 consists of 15 residues. Trimming took off 5 bases at V and 2 bases at J, with 13 bases between the two ends. Germline V gene data show CDR1 as LNHDA and CDR2 as SQIVND (reference sequence).

The chain couples TRBV5-1 to TRBJ1-2; 10 positions match TRBD1. Germline CDR1 reads SGHRS; CDR2 reads YFSETQ. Losses at the gene ends were 3 bases for V and 4 bases for J; bases not matched to a gene: 6. The CDR3 is 15 amino acids. CDR3 sequence (DNA): TGCGCCAGCAGCTACGGGACAGGGGCTTCCTATGGCTACACCTTC. Translated, it gives CASSYGTGASYGYTF.

V is TRBV6-1 and J is TRBJ2-7, with D possibly matching TRBD1 (5 bases). V lost 6 bases and J lost 2, with 11 bases in between. From germline, CDR1 is MNHNS and CDR2 SASEGT. The length of the CDR3 is 13 residues. The chain's CDR3 is CASSSSTAYEQYF. As DNA, the CDR3 is TGTGCCAGCAGCTCCTCGACAGCCTACGAGCAGTACTTC.

The V gene is TRBV5-1, the J gene TRBJ2-2; tentatively, D is TRBD1 (6 bases). V lost 8 bases and J lost 5, with 16 bases in between. In germline, CDR1 is SGHRS, CDR2 YFSETQ. The CDR3 consists of 14 residues. In DNA, the CDR3 is TGCGCCAGTGGGCGTGAGACAGGTACCGGGGAGCTGTTTTTT. Its protein is CASGRETGTGELFF. Looking up the rest from reference TRBV5-1 and TRBJ2-2 gives the full variable domain: KAGVTQTPRYLIKTRGQQVTLSCSPISGHRSVSWYQQTPGQGLQFLFEYFSETQRNKGNFPGRFSGRQFSNSRSEMNVSTLELGDSALYLCASGRETGTGELFFGEGSRLTVL.

The genes are TRBV6-5 and TRBJ1-3, with a possible D match to TRBD1 (6 bases). CDR3 size: 13 residues. The ends were cut back, 4 bases at V and 9 bases at J, with 13 bases in the middle. Germline CDR1 is MNHEY and CDR2 is SVGAGI. CDR3 residues: CASSSPGQPTIYF. In nucleotides, the CDR3 is TGTGCCAGCAGTTCGCCGGGACAACCCACCATATATTTT.

V and J are TRBV6-5 and TRBJ1-6; TRBD1 matches 8 bases. CDR3 length: 14 amino acids. V gave up 4 bases and J gave up 10 bases; unmatched junction bases: 6. Germline V gives CDR1 MNHEY, CDR2 SVGAGI. DNA of the CDR3: TGTGCCAGCAGTTCTGGACAGGGACTCTCACCCCTCCACTTT. Translated: CASSSGQGLSPLHF.

This clone was detected only once. The chain recombines TRBV6-5 with TRBJ1-2, with D unresolved. CDR3 length equals 14 residues. Between the trimmed V and J ends, which lost 4 bases and 6 bases, there was a span of 15 bases. Germline CDR1 MNHEY, CDR2 SVGAGI. CDR3 DNA: TGTGCCAGCAGTTGGAAACCAGGCACGGATGGCTACACCTTC. Its protein is CASSWKPGTDGYTF.

The chain is built from TRBV10-3 and TRBJ1-5, with D possibly being TRBD1 (6 bases). V lost 2 bases and J lost 3, with 8 bases in between. The CDR3 covers 14 residues. CDR1 and CDR2 (germline): ENHRY, SYGVKD. CDR3 region: CAISERGFNQPQHF. CDR3 DNA sequence: TGTGCCATCAGTGAGAGGGGGTTCAATCAGCCCCAGCATTTT.

This clone was seen only a few times. A junction boundary mismatches the germline segment, possibly from a read error. The chain combines TRBV28 with TRBJ1-2; TRBD1 agrees at 8 bases. Germline lookup yields CDR1 MDHEN and CDR2 SYDVKM. The CDR3 length is 13 residues. CDR3 nucleotide sequence: TGTGCCAGCAGTTCCTCCCCTGGACAGGGATGGAACTTC. It codes for CASSSSPGQGWNF.

V usage is TRBV7-2 and J usage is TRBJ2-1; the D gene is possibly TRBD2 (6 bases). The V gene lost 2 bases and the J gene lost 4 bases, with 12 bases spanning the gap. The CDR3 is 15 amino acids. Germline CDR1 and CDR2: SGHTA and FQGNSA. For the CDR3, the DNA is TGTGCCAGCAGCTTAACCCCGGGAGCATACAATGAGCAGTTCTTC. Protein product: CASSLTPGAYNEQFF.

V gene TRBV7-2 combines with J gene TRBJ1-4; 8 nucleotides match TRBD1. CDR1 is SGHTA and CDR2 is FQGNSA in the germline V gene. V lost 5 bases, J lost 8 bases, and 16 bases stayed unmatched. The CDR3 covers 17 residues. The CDR3 DNA is TGTGCCAGCAGCACACAGGGGGGTCAGGGGGCGTACGAAAAACTGTTTTTT. Protein product: CASSTQGGQGAYEKLFF.

This chain joins TRBV2 and TRBJ1-4, with 9 bases identical to TRBD1. This CDR3 spans 13 amino acids. The V gene's germline CDR1 is SNHLY and CDR2 FYNNEI. With 11 bases clipped from V and 8 bases from J, the junction kept 9 bases outside the gene matches. The CDR3 bases are TGTGCCGGCGGTGGAGACAGGGGGGAAAAACTGTTTTTT. It yields the protein CAGGGDRGEKLFF.

The V call is TRBV5-1, the J call TRBJ1-1, with D unclear. The V gene lost 7 bases and the J gene lost 0 bases, with 13 bases spanning the gap. Per the germline V gene, CDR1 is SGHRS and CDR2 is YFSETQ. The CDR3 is made up of 14 amino acids. Here the CDR3 DNA reads TGCGCCAGCGGGCTGTATTCAATGAACACTGAAGCTTTCTTT. The encoded protein is CASGLYSMNTEAFF. Using reference TRBV5-1 and TRBJ1-1 for the parts outside the CDR3, the full variable domain is KAGVTQTPRYLIKTRGQQVTLSCSPISGHRSVSWYQQTPGQGLQFLFEYFSETQRNKGNFPGRFSGRQFSNSRSEMNVSTLELGDSALYLCASGLYSMNTEAFFGQGTRLTVV.

The genes are TRBV28 and TRBJ2-7; the D call may be TRBD1 or TRBD2 (5 bases each). CDR1 is MDHEN and CDR2 is SYDVKM in the germline V gene. V was clipped by 7 bases and J by 0 bases, with 7 bases between them. CDR3 length equals 12 residues. The CDR3, as DNA: TGTGCCAGCACAGGGAGCTCCTACGAGCAGTACTTC. It specifies CASTGSSYEQYF.

V and J are TRBV18 and TRBJ1-1; D not certain. V lost 6 bases and J lost 0, with 8 bases in between. The CDR3 is 13 amino acids. Germline V CDR1 and CDR2: KGHSH, LQKENI. CDR3 nucleotide sequence: TGTGCCAGCTCTCCTCGGATGAACACTGAAGCTTTCTTT. This encodes CASSPRMNTEAFF.

The rearrangement links TRBV27 to TRBJ2-2; D possibly corresponds to TRBD2 (5 bases). V lost 5 bases, J lost 2 bases, and 12 bases lay in between. The CDR3 contains 15 residues. CDR1 is MNHEY and CDR2 is SMNVEV in the germline V gene (reference sequence). CDR3: CASSGLAINTGELFF. The CDR3 DNA reads as TGTGCCAGCAGTGGATTAGCGATTAACACCGGGGAGCTGTTTTTT.

The chain joins TRBV27 to TRBJ1-2; TRBD1 matches 9 bases. CDR3 size: 17 residues. From germline, CDR1 is MNHEY and CDR2 SMNVEV (reference sequence). The ends lost 2 bases at V and 0 bases at J; junction bases unmatched: 7. CDR3 sequence (DNA): TGTGCCAGCAGTTTAAGGGGACAGGGAAGGGCTAACTATGGCTACACCTTC. Its protein is CASSLRGQGRANYGYTF.

CDR3 sequence (DNA): TGTGCCAGCAGTTATAGCGGGCTCGACAATGAGCAGTTCTTC. Translated, it gives CASSYSGLDNEQFF. The chain joins TRBV6-6 to TRBJ2-1; 7 positions match TRBD2. In germline, CDR1 is MNHNY, CDR2 SVGAGI (reference sequence). Trimming took 3 bases from V and 5 from J; bases not matched to a gene: 4. The CDR3 is made up of 14 amino acids.

The chain couples TRBV5-5 to TRBJ2-3; perhaps TRBD2 as D (5 bases). Germline V gene data show CDR1 as SGHKS and CDR2 as YYEKEE (reference sequence). CDR3 length: 16 residues. V lost 4 bases and J lost 0, with 15 bases in between. This CDR3 reads CASSIIRGRSTDTQYF. The CDR3 DNA reads as TGTGCCAGCAGCATAATCAGAGGGAGAAGCACAGATACGCAGTATTTT.

This clone was seen just once. The rearrangement joins TRBV9 to TRBJ1-1, with D perhaps matching TRBD1 (6 bases). The CDR3 spans 14 residues. The V gene's germline CDR1 is SGDLS and CDR2 YYNGEE. V was clipped by 2 bases and J by 1 base, with 9 bases between them. DNA of the CDR3: TGTGCCAGCAGCGTCCGGACAGAGAACACTGAAGCTTTCTTT. This codes for CASSVRTENTEAFF.

The rearrangement links TRBV19 to TRBJ2-7, with 7 positions matching TRBD1. CDR1 and CDR2 (germline): LNHDA, SQIVND (reference sequence). This CDR3 comprises 12 residues. J gave up 5 bases and V 9 bases, and 7 bases lay outside the gene matches. CDR3 sequence: CASCDRDHEQYF. In nucleotides, the CDR3 is TGTGCCAGCTGCGACAGGGACCACGAGCAGTACTTC.

The chain combines TRBV6-6 with TRBJ2-2; no clear D. The V and J ends lost 3 bases and 3 bases respectively, with 5 bases between them. The germline V gene encodes CDR1 MNHNY and CDR2 SVGAGI (reference sequence). The CDR3 totals 13 residues. The DNA of the CDR3 is TGTGCCAGCAGTTATGCAGACACCGGGGAGCTGTTTTTT. Translated: CASSYADTGELFF.